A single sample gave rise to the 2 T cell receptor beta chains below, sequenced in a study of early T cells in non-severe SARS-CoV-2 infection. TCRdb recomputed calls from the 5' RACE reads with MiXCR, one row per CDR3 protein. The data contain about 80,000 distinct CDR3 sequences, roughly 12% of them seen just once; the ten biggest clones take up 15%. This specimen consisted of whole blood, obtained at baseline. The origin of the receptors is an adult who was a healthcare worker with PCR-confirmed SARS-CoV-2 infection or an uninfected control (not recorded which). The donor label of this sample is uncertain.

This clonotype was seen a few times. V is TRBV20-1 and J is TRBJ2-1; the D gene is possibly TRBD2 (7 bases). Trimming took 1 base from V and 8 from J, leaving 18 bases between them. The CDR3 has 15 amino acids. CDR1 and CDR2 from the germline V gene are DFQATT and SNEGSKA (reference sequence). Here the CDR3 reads CSARVPPGGPDEQFF. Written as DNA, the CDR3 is TGCAGTGCTAGAGTTCCACCCGGGGGGCCCGATGAGCAGTTCTTC.

CDR3 nucleotides: TGCAGCGTTGTAGATGATACCGGGGAGCTGTTTTTT. Its protein product is CSVVDDTGELFF. This chain links TRBV29-1 with TRBJ2-2; D gene ambiguous. Trimming cost V 4 bases and J 5 bases, with 8 bases left between them. The germline CDR1 and CDR2 sequences are SQVTM and ANQGSEA. CDR3 length: 12 residues.